A single sample is the source of the 2 T cell receptor beta chains below, sequenced in a study of blood T cell repertoires in COVID-19. Assay: immunoSEQ multiplex PCR; the TCRdb copy retains only in-frame clones and omits some. The table records about 160,000 clones, about 86% of them present only once. Sequencing was performed on peripheral blood. These TCRs come from a man aged 45-60 years with active or convalescent COVID-19.

In this sample, this clone turned up a few times. Other DNA sequences from this sample encode an identical CDR3 as well. J is TRBJ2-3 and V is TRBV18; D is unclear. V shed 0 bases and J shed 1 base, with 5 bases lying between them. There are 14 residues in the CDR3. Germline V gene sequence: CDR1 KGHSH, CDR2 LQKENI. CDR3 DNA: TGTGCCAGCTCACCACCTTCGGGCACAGATACGCAGTATTTT. Its translation: CASSPPSGTDTQYF.

This sequence joins TRBV30 and TRBJ1-3; D is unclear. The V gene's germline CDR1 is GTSNPN and CDR2 SVGIG (reference sequence). CDR3 size: 12 residues. V was pared by 5 bases and J by 1 base, with 6 bases between. CDR3 in amino acids: CAWALSGNTIYF. CDR3 sequence (DNA): TGTGCCTGGGCCCTTTCTGGAAACACCATATATTTT.